Below, 8 T cell receptor beta chains from the same sample are listed, as sequenced in a study of blood T cell repertoires in COVID-19. The table came from immunoSEQ multiplex PCR; TCRdb's copy has only in-frame clones and leaves some out. Of about 300,000 clones in the sample, about 89% were seen once. The sample comprised peripheral blood. These receptors were obtained from a woman aged 25-40 years with COVID-19, enrolled during active disease.

The rearrangement uses TRBV7-9 and TRBJ2-3, with D possibly matching TRBD2 (5 bases). The CDR3 loop spans 14 amino acids. Germline CDR1 SEHNR, CDR2 FQNEAQ (reference sequence). V lost 5 bases and J lost 0, with 9 bases in between. CDR3 sequence reads: CASSHSVSTDTQYF. The CDR3, as DNA: TGTGCCAGCAGCCATAGCGTTAGCACAGATACGCAGTATTTT.

In this sample, this clone turned up once. The rearrangement uses TRBV21-1 and TRBJ2-7; TRBD1 was called by the table and not checked on the DNA. TRBV21-1 is a listed pseudogene. CDR3 length: 17 residues. CDR3 protein: CASSKGYINNGLYEQYF. The CDR3 DNA reads as TGTGCCAGCAGCAAAGGATACATAAATAATGGTCTCTACGAGCAGTACTTC.

The chain has TRBV7-9 and TRBJ2-1, with 13 nucleotides matching TRBD2. Germline lookup yields CDR1 SEHNR and CDR2 FQNEAQ (reference sequence). This CDR3 spans 15 amino acids. The V segment lost 5 bases and the J segment 10 bases; nucleotides outside the gene matches: 8. The CDR3 sequence: CASSRGTSGTEEQFF. CDR3 coding DNA: TGTGCCAGCAGCCGCGGGACTAGCGGGACAGAAGAGCAGTTCTTC. Combining the CDR3 with reference TRBV7-9 and TRBJ2-1 gives the whole variable domain DTGVSQNPRHKITKRGQNVTFRCDPISEHNRLYWYRQTLGQGPEFLTYFQNEAQLEKSRLLSDRFSAERPKGSFSTLEIQRTEQGDSAMYLCASSRGTSGTEEQFFGPGTRLTVL.

This clone was counted once. The J gene is TRBJ2-5, the V gene TRBV7-8; possibly TRBD1 for D (6 bases). The germline gives CDR1 SGHVS, CDR2 FQNEAQ. There are 20 residues in the CDR3. Deletions cut 4 bases from V and 0 bases from J, with 27 bases between. The chain's CDR3 is CASSSYRFSGQTRNQETQYF. The CDR3 DNA is TGTGCCAGCAGCTCCTACCGATTTTCCGGACAGACGCGTAACCAAGAGACCCAGTACTTC.

This chain uses TRBV13 with TRBJ2-7; D is perhaps TRBD2 (6 bases). V was trimmed by 3 bases and J by 2 bases, leaving 14 bases between them. From germline, CDR1 is PRHDT and CDR2 FYEKMQ (reference sequence). This CDR3 comprises 15 residues. CDR3 loop: CASSLGVADTYEQYF. The CDR3 DNA sequence: TGTGCCAGCAGCTTGGGGGTAGCGGACACCTACGAGCAGTACTTC.

The gene calls are TRBV7-2 and TRBJ1-6; tentatively, D is TRBD1 (6 bases). Germline CDR1 and CDR2: SGHTA and FQGNSA. Trimming pared 2 bases from V and 7 bases from J, leaving 9 bases between. The CDR3 length is 14 residues. CDR3 bases: TGTGCCAGCAGCTTATCAGGGGAAAATTCACCCCTCCACTTT. Translation: CASSLSGENSPLHF.

V usage is TRBV27 and J usage is TRBJ1-2; D is possibly TRBD1 (6 bases). The CDR3 is 14 residues long. Deletions cut 3 bases from V and 4 bases from J, with 12 bases between. CDR1 is MNHEY and CDR2 is SMNVEV in the germline V gene (reference sequence). CDR3: CASSFAGGVYGYTF. The CDR3 nucleotides read TGTGCCAGCAGTTTCGCGGGGGGCGTCTATGGCTACACCTTC.

The chain combines TRBV7-3 with TRBJ2-1, with 9 bases matching TRBD1. This CDR3 is built from 15 residues. The germline V gene encodes CDR1 SGHTA and CDR2 FQGTGA. V was clipped by 3 bases and J by 7 bases; unmatched bases: 7. The CDR3 region is CASSFPTGTGNEQFF. DNA for the CDR3: TGTGCCAGCAGCTTCCCAACCGGGACAGGGAATGAGCAGTTCTTC.